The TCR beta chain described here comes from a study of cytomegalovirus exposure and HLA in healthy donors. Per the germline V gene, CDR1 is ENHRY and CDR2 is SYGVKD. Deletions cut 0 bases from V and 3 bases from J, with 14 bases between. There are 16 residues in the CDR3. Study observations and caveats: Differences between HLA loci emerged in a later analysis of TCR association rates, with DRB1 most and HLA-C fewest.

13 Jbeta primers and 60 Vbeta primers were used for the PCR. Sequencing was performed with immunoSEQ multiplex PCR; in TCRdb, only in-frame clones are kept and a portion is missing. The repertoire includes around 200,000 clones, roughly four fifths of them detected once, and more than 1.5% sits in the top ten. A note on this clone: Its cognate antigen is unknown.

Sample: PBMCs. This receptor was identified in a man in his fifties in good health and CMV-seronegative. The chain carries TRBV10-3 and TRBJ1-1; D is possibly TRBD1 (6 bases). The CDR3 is CAISESIGGTDTEAFF. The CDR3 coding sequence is TGTGCCATCAGTGAGTCGATTGGGGGCACGGACACTGAAGCTTTCTTT.